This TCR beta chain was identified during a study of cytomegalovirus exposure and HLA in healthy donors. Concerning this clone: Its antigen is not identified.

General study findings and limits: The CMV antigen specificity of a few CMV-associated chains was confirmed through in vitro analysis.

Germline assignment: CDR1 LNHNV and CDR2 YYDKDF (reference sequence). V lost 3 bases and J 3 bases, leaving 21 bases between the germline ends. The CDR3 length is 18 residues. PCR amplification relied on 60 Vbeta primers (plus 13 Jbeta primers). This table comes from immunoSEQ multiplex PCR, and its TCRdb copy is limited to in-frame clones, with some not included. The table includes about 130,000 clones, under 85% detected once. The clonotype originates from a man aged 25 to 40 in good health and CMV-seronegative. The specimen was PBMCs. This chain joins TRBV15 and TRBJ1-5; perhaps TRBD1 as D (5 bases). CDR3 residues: CATSSAILTEINNQPQHF. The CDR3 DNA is TGTGCCACCAGCAGCGCCATACTGACAGAGATTAACAATCAGCCCCAGCATTTT.